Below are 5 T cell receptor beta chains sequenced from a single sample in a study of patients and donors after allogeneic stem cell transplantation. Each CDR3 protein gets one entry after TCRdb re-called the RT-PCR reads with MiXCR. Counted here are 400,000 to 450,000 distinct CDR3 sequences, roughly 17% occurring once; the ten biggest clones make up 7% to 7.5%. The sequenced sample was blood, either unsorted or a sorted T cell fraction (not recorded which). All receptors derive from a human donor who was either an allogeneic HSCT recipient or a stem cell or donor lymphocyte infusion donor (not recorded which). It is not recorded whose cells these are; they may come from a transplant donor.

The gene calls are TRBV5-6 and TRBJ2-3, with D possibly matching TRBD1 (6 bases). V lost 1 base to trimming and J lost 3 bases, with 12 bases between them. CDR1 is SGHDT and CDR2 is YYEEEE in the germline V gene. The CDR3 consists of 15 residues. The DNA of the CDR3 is TGTGCCAGCAGCTTGTTTATGGGGGCAACAGATACGCAGTATTTT. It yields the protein CASSLFMGATDTQYF.

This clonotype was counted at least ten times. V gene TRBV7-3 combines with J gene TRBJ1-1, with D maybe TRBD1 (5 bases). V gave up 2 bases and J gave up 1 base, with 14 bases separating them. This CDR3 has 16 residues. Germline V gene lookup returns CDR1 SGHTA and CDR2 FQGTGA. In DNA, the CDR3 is TGTGCCAGCAGCTTATGGGGAGGGGCTTCGAACACTGAAGCTTTCTTT. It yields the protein CASSLWGGASNTEAFF.

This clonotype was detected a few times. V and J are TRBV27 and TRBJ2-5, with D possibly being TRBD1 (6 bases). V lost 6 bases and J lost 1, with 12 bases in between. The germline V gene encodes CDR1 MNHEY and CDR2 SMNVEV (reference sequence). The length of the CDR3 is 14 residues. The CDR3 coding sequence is TGTGCCAGCAGACCTAACAGGGCCCAAGAGACCCAGTACTTC. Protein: CASRPNRAQETQYF.

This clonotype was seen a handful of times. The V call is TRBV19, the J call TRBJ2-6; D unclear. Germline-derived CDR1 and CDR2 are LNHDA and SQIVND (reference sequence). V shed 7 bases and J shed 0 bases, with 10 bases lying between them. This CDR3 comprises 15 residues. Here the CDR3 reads CASTSRLSGANVLTF. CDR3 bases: TGTGCCAGTACCTCCAGGCTCTCTGGGGCCAACGTCCTGACTTTC.

This CDR3 reads CASSQPNRLSYEQYF. In nucleotides, the CDR3 is TGTGCCAGCAGCCAGCCTAACAGGTTATCCTACGAGCAGTACTTC. The chain couples TRBV3-1 to TRBJ2-7; D is possibly TRBD1 (5 bases). Trimming left V 3 bases short and J 1 base short, with 13 bases between. Germline V lookup: CDR1 LGHDT, CDR2 YNNKEL (reference sequence). The CDR3 is 15 residues long.